These 21 T cell receptor beta chains were all obtained from the same sample, sequenced in a study of tumor and adjacent non-tumor tissue in lung cancer. The library came from three nested PCR rounds adapted from ARM-PCR protocols. TCRdb analysed the multiplex PCR reads with MiXCR anew, one entry per CDR3 protein. Of 110,000 or so distinct CDR3 sequences in the sample, 60% to 70% were seen once. RNA was extracted from bulk tissue without any cell sorting. More than 3 cm separated this lung sample from the edge of the tumor. The sequencing input was distant non-tumor lung tissue. All receptors derive from a man between 60 and 75 years old with non-small cell lung cancer.

As regards this clonotype: One end of the junction fails to match germline, which may point to a read error. This rearrangement joins TRBV11-1 to TRBJ2-1, with D maybe TRBD2 (6 bases). CDR1 is SGHAT and CDR2 is FQDESV in the germline V gene (reference sequence). The CDR3 length is 16 residues. The CDR3 nucleotides read TGTGCCGGCAGCTTAGGCATGACTAGTGGGAGGATTGAGCAGTTCTTC. Protein product: CAGSLGMTSGRIEQFF.

In its sample, this clonotype was seen many times. This chain links TRBV10-3 with TRBJ2-2, with 8 bases identical to TRBD1. Germline trimming cut 4 bases from V and 0 bases from J; bases unmatched to any gene: 1. The CDR3 is 15 residues long. CDR1 is ENHRY, CDR2 SYGVKD, per germline. This CDR3 reads CAISADRANTGELFF. In DNA form, the CDR3 reads TGTGCCATCAGTGCGGACAGGGCGAACACCGGGGAGCTGTTTTTT.

This clonotype has just one count. The V and J genes are TRBV7-2 and TRBJ1-5; D is perhaps TRBD1 (6 bases). The ends were cut back, 2 bases at V and 6 bases at J, with 14 bases in the middle. Germline V gene data show CDR1 as SGHTA and CDR2 as FQGNSA. This CDR3 spans 15 amino acids. This CDR3 is CASSLQPGAGQPQHF. The CDR3 DNA follows: TGTGCCAGCAGCTTACAGCCAGGGGCCGGTCAGCCCCAGCATTTT.

As to this clonotype: An end of the junction differs from the germline gene, which may be a read error. This chain joins TRBV28 and TRBJ2-7; 7 nucleotides agree with TRBD1. The CDR3 is made up of 14 amino acids. Germline CDR1 reads MDHEN; CDR2 reads SYDVKM. The CDR3 region is CAGSAQGVEDEQYF. The CDR3, as DNA: TGTGCCGGCAGCGCGCAGGGGGTAGAAGACGAGCAGTACTTC.

This clonotype was observed at least ten times. The rearrangement links TRBV6-1 to TRBJ1-5; 11 bases line up with TRBD1. With 8 bases clipped from V and 1 base from J, the junction kept 7 bases outside the gene matches. Germline values: CDR1 MNHNS, CDR2 SASEGT. This CDR3 is built from 16 residues. CDR3 amino acids: CASRRTGGRSNQPQHF. Here the CDR3 DNA reads TGTGCCAGCCGTAGGACAGGGGGCCGAAGCAATCAGCCCCAGCATTTT.

Note on this clonotype: Germline and junction disagree at one end, which may indicate a read error. The chain joins TRBV11-2 to TRBJ2-1, with TRBD2 identical over 7 bases. Germline lookup yields CDR1 SGHAT and CDR2 FQNNGV. This CDR3 has 17 amino acids. The CDR3 region has the DNA TGTCCCAGCAGCCCGTGGACGGGCGGGAGTAGGAGCGATGAGCAATTCTTC. Residues: CPSSPWTGGSRSDEQFF.

On this clonotype itself: The missing conserved phenylalanine or tryptophan at the end of this CDR3 makes a read error likely. The rearrangement uses TRBV11-2 and TRBJ2-5; 10 nucleotides agree with TRBD2. The CDR3 contains 14 residues. CDR1 and CDR2 (germline): SGHAT, FQNNGV. CDR3 residues: CASSLAGAGETQYY. CDR3 sequence (DNA): TGTGCGAGCAGCCTAGCGGGAGCAGGGGAGACTCAGTACTAC.

About this clonotype itself: A much larger clone lies a single base off, so this may be a read error. The chain has TRBV29-1 and TRBJ2-1; D is ambiguous. Germline values: CDR1 SQVTM, CDR2 ANQGSEA. The CDR3 extends over 11 amino acids. CDR3 sequence: CGVEVGNEQFF. CDR3 in DNA: TGCGGCGTTGAAGTTGGGAATGAGCAGTTCTTC.

This chain links TRBV12-3 or TRBV12-4 with TRBJ2-2; TRBD2 aligns across 8 bases. The CDR3 length is 15 residues. V shed 5 bases and J 7 bases; nucleotides not matched to a gene: 9. CDR3 DNA sequence: TGTGCCAGCAGTGCCATCGGGGGGGATGTCGGGGAGCTGTTTTTT. Residues: CASSAIGGDVGELFF.

With respect to this clonotype: Likely a read error: the CDR3 ends without its conserved phenylalanine or tryptophan. The chain uses TRBV4-1 and TRBJ2-1; a possible D gene is TRBD2 (5 bases). Germline assignment: CDR1 MGHRA and CDR2 YSYEKL. Trimming removed 3 bases from V and 9 bases from J, with 15 bases in between. The CDR3 is made up of 14 amino acids. The CDR3 loop is CASSHTGTNTEQFI. The CDR3 DNA sequence: TGCGCCAGCAGCCACACGGGAACTAACACTGAGCAGTTCATC.

Remarks on this clonotype: At one end the junction does not follow the germline gene, possibly because of a read error. The rearrangement uses TRBV20-1 and TRBJ1-3, with D perhaps matching TRBD1 (5 bases). The CDR3 loop spans 15 amino acids. Germline CDR1 is DFQATT and CDR2 is SNEGSKA (reference sequence). In nucleotides, the CDR3 is TGCAGTGCTAGAGATCTCGAGGGGCTCGGAAACACCACATATTTT. It encodes CSARDLEGLGNTTYF.

With regard to this clonotype: The junction shows a germline mismatch at one end, possibly a read error. V is TRBV4-2 and J is TRBJ2-1, with D perhaps matching TRBD2 (6 bases). The CDR3 is 17 residues long. The germline gives CDR1 LGHNA, CDR2 YNFKEQ. Here the CDR3 reads CASSLYESAGSYNGQFF. The CDR3 DNA sequence: TGTGCCAGCAGCCTATACGAAAGTGCGGGATCCTACAATGGGCAGTTCTTC.

With regard to this clonotype: One junction end does not reproduce the germline sequence, and a read error may be involved. V and J are TRBV6-5 and TRBJ2-3; tentatively, D is TRBD1 (6 bases). CDR3 length: 16 residues. Germline CDR1 MNHEY, CDR2 SVGAGI. For the CDR3, the DNA is TGTGCCAGCAGTTATGGACAGATACTACGGACAGTTACGCAGTATTTT. Its protein product is CASSYGQILRTVTQYF.

With regard to this clonotype: A read error may explain this, as a much larger clone is one base away. The chain combines TRBV20-1 with TRBJ2-3, with 9 bases identical to TRBD2. The CDR3 runs to 15 residues. Germline V gene sequence: CDR1 DFQATT, CDR2 SNEGSKA (reference sequence). Trimming took 3 bases from V and 2 from J; bases not matched to a gene: 6. CDR3 region: CSARGLAGHTDTQYF. The CDR3 nucleotides read TGCAGTGCTAGGGGGCTAGCGGGACACACAGATACGCAGTATTTT.

This clonotype was seen only a few times. This may be a read error: a much more frequent sequence differs by one nucleotide. The chain uses TRBV6-1 and TRBJ1-5; D not certain. V lost 5 bases and J 2 bases, leaving 10 bases between the germline ends. Germline CDR1 and CDR2: MNHNS and SASEGT. The CDR3 loop spans 14 amino acids. The CDR3 region has the DNA TGTGCCAGCAGTCAAAAAGTCGGCAATCAGCCCCAGCATTTT. This encodes CASSQKVGNQPQHF.

This rearrangement joins TRBV6-2 or TRBV6-3 to TRBJ2-7; D is tentatively TRBD1 or TRBD2 (7 bases each). The CDR3 is made up of 14 amino acids. Between the trimmed V and J ends, which lost 7 bases and 3 bases, there was a span of 16 bases. From germline, CDR1 is MNHEY and CDR2 SVGEGT. The CDR3 reads CASIGGDSRYEQYF. DNA for the CDR3: TGTGCCAGCATTGGGGGGGACAGTCGCTACGAGCAGTACTTC.

As concerns this clonotype: A much larger clonotype is one base distant, so this may be a read error. V gene TRBV11-2 combines with J gene TRBJ2-5; D remains unclear. This CDR3 is 11 amino acids long. Germline V lookup: CDR1 SGHAT, CDR2 FQNNGV. The CDR3 here is CASSFLEIQYF. CDR3 bases: TGTGCCAGCAGCTTCCTGGAGATCCAGTACTTC.

Turning to this clonotype: A read error may explain this, as a much larger clone is one base away. This chain links TRBV20-1 with TRBJ1-2; 7 bases match TRBD1. This CDR3 contains 16 residues. Per germline, CDR1 DFQATT and CDR2 SNEGSKA (reference sequence). V shed 5 bases, J shed 8 bases, and the junction held 20 bases outside the gene matches. CDR3 protein: CSAEGADPLLGAGYTF. The CDR3 DNA reads as TGCAGTGCTGAGGGGGCGGACCCACTCCTCGGGGCCGGCTACACCTTC.

With regard to this clonotype: One end of the junction fails to match germline, which may point to a read error. The genes are TRBV20-1 and TRBJ2-3; D gene unclear. Germline V gene lookup returns CDR1 DFQATT and CDR2 SNEGSKA (reference sequence). This CDR3 region has 11 residues. The CDR3 region is CSARAQQTQYF. The CDR3 nucleotides are TGTAGTGCTAGGGCCCAACAAACGCAGTATTTT.

The chain is built from TRBV11-2 and TRBJ2-5; maybe TRBD2 (5 bases). The CDR3 sequence is 16 residues long. Per germline, CDR1 SGHAT and CDR2 FQNNGV. Deletions cut 5 bases from V and 5 bases from J, with 21 bases between. CDR3 protein: CASSPRTNGVGETQYF. The CDR3 nucleotides are TGTGCCAGCAGCCCACGTACTAACGGGGTTGGGGAGACCCAGTACTTC.

A remark on this clonotype: At one of its ends the junction is not consistent with the germline gene, which may arise from a read error. CDR3 nucleotide sequence: TGTGCCAGCACTCTCAGGAGACACACAGATACGCAGTATTTC. This gives the protein CASTLRRHTDTQYF. The chain uses TRBV12-3 or TRBV12-4 and TRBJ2-3; D is ambiguous. The CDR3 loop spans 14 amino acids.